The rows below give T cell receptor beta chains drawn from one sample of a study of molecular identifiers for immune sequencing clone quantification. MiXCR, applied by TCRdb to the PCR reads, yields one record per CDR3 protein. The table has around 460,000 distinct CDR3 sequences, 25% seen once; the top ten hold around 0.79%. Specimen: naive CD8+ T cells from blood, with Jurkat cell RNA spiked in. The origin of the receptors is a human donor in good health. Some libraries in this study had Jurkat cell RNA spiked in. The CDR3 runs from the conserved cysteine through the conserved F or W. D genes are given only for firm matches. Expanded clones get a size class; other rows say once, few or many, or leave the size out.

V gene: TRBV29-1; clone size: many; D gene: .; CDR3 length: 11; J gene: TRBJ2-3; CDR3 protein: CSFSTRDTQYF; CDR3 DNA: TGCAGCTTCTCTACGAGAGATACGCAGTATTTT
V gene: TRBV4-2; clone size: few; D gene: .; CDR3 length: 17; J gene: TRBJ2-3; CDR3 protein: CASSQTPGVPEGDTQYF; CDR3 DNA: TGTGCCAGCAGCCAAACCCCTGGGGTCCCCGAAGGAGATACGCAGTATTTT
V gene: TRBV27; clone size: few; D gene: .; CDR3 length: 17; J gene: TRBJ1-1; CDR3 protein: CASSLGPPQVVGTEAFF; CDR3 DNA: TGTGCCAGCAGTTTAGGTCCCCCCCAGGTAGTCGGTACTGAAGCTTTCTTT
V gene: TRBV29-1; clone size: many; D gene: .; CDR3 length: 12; J gene: TRBJ2-7; CDR3 protein: CSPWRSPHEQYF; CDR3 DNA: TGCAGCCCCTGGCGCAGTCCCCACGAGCAGTACTTC
V gene: TRBV7-7; clone size: few; D gene: TRBD2; CDR3 length: 16; J gene: TRBJ2-5; CDR3 protein: CASSLTSGRIQETQYF; CDR3 DNA: TGTGCCAGCAGCTTGACTAGCGGGAGAATTCAAGAGACCCAGTACTTC
V gene: TRBV7-9; clone size: many; D gene: .; CDR3 length: 13; J gene: TRBJ1-1; CDR3 protein: CASSLGGATEAFF; CDR3 DNA: TGTGCCAGCAGCTTAGGGGGCGCGACTGAAGCTTTCTTT
V gene: TRBV27; clone size: .; D gene: .; CDR3 length: 12; J gene: TRBJ2-7; CDR3 protein: CASRRTAYEQYF; CDR3 DNA: TGTGCCAGCAGGCGGACAGCCTACGAGCAGTACTTC
V gene: TRBV5-4; clone size: few; D gene: .; CDR3 length: 14; J gene: TRBJ1-2; CDR3 protein: CASSLSGTNYGYTF; CDR3 DNA: TGTGCCAGCAGCTTGTCCGGGACCAACTATGGCTACACCTTC
V gene: TRBV24-1; clone size: many; D gene: .; CDR3 length: 14; J gene: TRBJ2-2; CDR3 protein: CATSGVPMAGELFF; CDR3 DNA: TGTGCCACCAGCGGGGTCCCCATGGCCGGGGAGCTGTTTTTT
V gene: TRBV19; clone size: .; D gene: TRBD1; CDR3 length: 13; J gene: TRBJ2-7; CDR3 protein: CASSPRQGAEQYF; CDR3 DNA: TGTGCCAGTAGTCCCAGACAGGGGGCCGAGCAGTACTTC
V gene: TRBV21-1; clone size: few; D gene: .; CDR3 length: 16; J gene: TRBJ2-1; CDR3 protein: CASSARRDTTPNEQFF; CDR3 DNA: TGTGCCAGCAGCGCCCGCCGGGACACCACCCCCAATGAGCAGTTCTTC
V gene: TRBV7-9; clone size: few; D gene: .; CDR3 length: 15; J gene: TRBJ2-7; CDR3 protein: CASSLVFMQTYEQYF; CDR3 DNA: TGTGCCAGCAGCTTAGTTTTTATGCAAACCTACGAGCAGTACTTC
V gene: TRBV5-4; clone size: many; D gene: TRBD2; CDR3 length: 13; J gene: TRBJ2-7; CDR3 protein: CASSPGLPEEQYF; CDR3 DNA: TGTGCCAGCAGCCCGGGACTACCGGAAGAGCAGTACTTC
V gene: TRBV19; clone size: many; D gene: TRBD1; CDR3 length: 15; J gene: TRBJ1-5; CDR3 protein: CASRVTGNSNQPQHF; CDR3 DNA: TGTGCCAGTAGAGTGACAGGGAATAGCAATCAGCCCCAGCATTTT
V gene: TRBV5-5; clone size: many; D gene: .; CDR3 length: 11; J gene: TRBJ2-7; CDR3 protein: CASSFDYEQYF; CDR3 DNA: TGTGCCAGCAGCTTCGACTACGAGCAGTACTTC
V gene: TRBV9; clone size: .; D gene: .; CDR3 length: 15; J gene: TRBJ2-1; CDR3 protein: CASSPGKSPYNEQFF; CDR3 DNA: TGTGCCAGCAGCCCAGGGAAATCCCCTTACAATGAGCAGTTCTTC
V gene: TRBV30; clone size: few; D gene: TRBD2; CDR3 length: 14; J gene: TRBJ2-7; CDR3 protein: CAWEAGVENYEQYF; CDR3 DNA: TGTGCCTGGGAGGCGGGAGTGGAGAACTACGAGCAGTACTTC
V gene: TRBV7-9; clone size: many; D gene: .; CDR3 length: 15; J gene: TRBJ2-3; CDR3 protein: CASSLAGYSTDTQYF; CDR3 DNA: TGTGCCAGCAGCTTAGCGGGTTATTCCACAGATACGCAGTATTTT
V gene: TRBV11-2; clone size: .; D gene: .; CDR3 length: 14; J gene: TRBJ1-1; CDR3 protein: CASSFDAGDTVAFF; CDR3 DNA: TGTGCCAGCAGCTTTGACGCAGGGGACACTGTAGCTTTCTTT
V gene: TRBV29-1; clone size: many; D gene: TRBD2; CDR3 length: 14; J gene: TRBJ2-3; CDR3 protein: CSVEGLAVTDTQYF; CDR3 DNA: TGCAGCGTTGAAGGCCTAGCGGTAACAGATACGCAGTATTTT
V gene: TRBV6-5; clone size: few; D gene: .; CDR3 length: 14; J gene: TRBJ2-7; CDR3 protein: CASSWTNRGFEQYF; CDR3 DNA: TGTGCCAGCAGTTGGACCAATCGGGGGTTCGAGCAGTACTTC
V gene: TRBV4-1; clone size: few; D gene: TRBD2; CDR3 length: 15; J gene: TRBJ2-7; CDR3 protein: CASSQKIGGSYEQYF; CDR3 DNA: TGCGCCAGCAGCCAGAAGATAGGCGGGAGCTACGAGCAGTACTTC
V gene: TRBV29-1; clone size: many; D gene: .; CDR3 length: 15; J gene: TRBJ2-6; CDR3 protein: CSVGVVSDGANVLTF; CDR3 DNA: TGCAGCGTTGGGGTGGTTTCGGACGGGGCCAACGTCCTGACTTTC
V gene: TRBV29-1; clone size: .; D gene: TRBD1; CDR3 length: 11; J gene: TRBJ2-1; CDR3 protein: CSVDRPTEQFF; CDR3 DNA: TGCAGCGTGGACAGGCCTACTGAGCAGTTCTTC
V gene: TRBV30; clone size: few; D gene: .; CDR3 length: 14; J gene: TRBJ2-1; CDR3 protein: CAWGHLSSYNEQFF; CDR3 DNA: TGTGCCTGGGGACACCTAAGCTCCTACAATGAGCAGTTCTTC
V gene: TRBV4-3; clone size: few; D gene: .; CDR3 length: 14; J gene: TRBJ1-2; CDR3 protein: CASSQDRALYGYTF; CDR3 DNA: TGCGCCAGCAGCCAAGATCGCGCACTCTATGGCTACACCTTC
V gene: TRBV13; clone size: many; D gene: .; CDR3 length: 14; J gene: TRBJ1-1; CDR3 protein: CASTYGGLNTEAFF; CDR3 DNA: TGTGCCAGCACCTACGGGGGGCTGAACACTGAAGCTTTCTTT
V gene: TRBV7-8; clone size: .; D gene: .; CDR3 length: 13; J gene: TRBJ2-7; CDR3 protein: CASSTSVAYEQYF; CDR3 DNA: TGTGCCAGCAGCACCTCGGTAGCGTACGAGCAGTACTTC
V gene: TRBV9; clone size: .; D gene: .; CDR3 length: 14; J gene: TRBJ2-3; CDR3 protein: CASSSGLSADTQYF; CDR3 DNA: TGTGCCAGCAGCTCCGGACTTTCGGCAGATACGCAGTATTTT
V gene: TRBV10-2; clone size: .; D gene: .; CDR3 length: 15; J gene: TRBJ1-4; CDR3 protein: CASSEAGTFNEKLFF; CDR3 DNA: TGCGCCAGCAGTGAAGCCGGGACTTTTAATGAAAAACTGTTTTTT
V gene: TRBV4-3; clone size: many; D gene: TRBD2; CDR3 length: 16; J gene: TRBJ2-3; CDR3 protein: CASSQTASGAGDTQYF; CDR3 DNA: TGCGCCAGCAGCCAAACCGCTAGCGGGGCCGGAGATACGCAGTATTTT
V gene: TRBV12-3/TRBV12-4; clone size: .; D gene: .; CDR3 length: 15; J gene: TRBJ2-2; CDR3 protein: CASIPGLYNTGELFF; CDR3 DNA: TGTGCCAGCATTCCGGGACTTTATAACACCGGGGAGCTGTTTTTT